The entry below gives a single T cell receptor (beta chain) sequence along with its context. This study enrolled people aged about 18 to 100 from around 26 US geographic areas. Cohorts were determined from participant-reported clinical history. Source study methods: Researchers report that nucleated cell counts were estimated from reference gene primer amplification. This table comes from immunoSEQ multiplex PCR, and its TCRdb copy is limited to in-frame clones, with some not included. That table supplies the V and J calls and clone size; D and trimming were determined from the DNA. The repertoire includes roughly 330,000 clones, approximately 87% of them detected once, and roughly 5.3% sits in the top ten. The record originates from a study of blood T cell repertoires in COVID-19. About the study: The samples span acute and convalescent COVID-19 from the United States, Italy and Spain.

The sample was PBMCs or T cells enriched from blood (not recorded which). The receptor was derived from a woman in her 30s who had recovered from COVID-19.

This chain's CDR3 is CASSSTGAGYTF. The CDR3 nucleotides are TGTGCCAGCAGCTCCACAGGGGCTGGCTACACCTTC. The rearrangement joins TRBV3-1 (or the pseudogene TRBV3-2) to TRBJ1-2, with 7 bases matching TRBD1. Germline trimming cut 5 bases from V and 7 bases from J; bases unmatched to any gene: 4. The CDR3 runs to 12 residues. Germline CDR1 LGHDT, CDR2 YNNKEL (reference sequence).